This TCR beta chain was retrieved from a study of blood T cell repertoires in COVID-19. The overall study: The study drew acute and convalescent COVID-19 samples from the United States, Italy and Spain. Nucleic acid was either cDNA or gDNA, and it came from T cells, B-cell-depleted T cells, or PBMCs.

The authors' processing: The assay estimated nucleated cells by amplifying reference gene primers. Profiled with immunoSEQ multiplex PCR; TCRdb holds only in-frame clones, not every one. That table supplies the V and J calls and clone size; D and trimming were determined from the DNA. The sample lists over 250,000 clones; less than 90% were seen once. The origin of this receptor is a man aged 60-69 years who had recovered from COVID-19. Sequenced: peripheral blood.

As DNA, the CDR3 is TGTGCCTGGAGTGATCCCTGGACAGGCGGCTACACCTTC. The encoded protein is CAWSDPWTGGYTF. The chain combines TRBV30 with TRBJ1-2; 7 bases match TRBD1. Germline loops: CDR1 GTSNPN, CDR2 SVGIG (reference sequence). J was trimmed by 8 bases and V by 1 base; bases with no gene match: 7. This CDR3 region has 13 residues.